A selection of T cell receptor beta chains follows, all from one sample in a study of T cells in Graves' hyperthyroidism and ophthalmopathy. In TCRdb, the multiplex PCR reads were re-called with MiXCR into one record per CDR3 protein. Of 540,000 or so distinct CDR3 sequences in the sample, 15% to 19% were seen once. The sequencing input was blood. Receptor source: a young woman with Graves' hyperthyroidism. The CDR3 runs from the conserved cysteine through the conserved F or W.

v_gene: TRBV12-3/TRBV12-4
j_gene: TRBJ2-7
len: 22
CDR3aa: CASSPEGVGLAQRRRAGNEQYF

v_gene: TRBV15
j_gene: TRBJ2-2
len: 15
CDR3aa: CATNEGQSNTGELFF

v_gene: TRBV30
j_gene: TRBJ2-1
len: 15
CDR3aa: CAWSRSRQGWDEQFF

v_gene: TRBV6-2/TRBV6-3
j_gene: TRBJ2-1
len: 15
CDR3aa: CASTMTSFLFNEQFF

v_gene: TRBV29-1
j_gene: TRBJ2-7
len: 13
CDR3aa: CSVEEAHSYEQYF

v_gene: TRBV2
j_gene: TRBJ2-1
len: 16
CDR3aa: CASSSQAGEWYNEQFF

v_gene: TRBV2
j_gene: TRBJ1-2
len: 14
CDR3aa: CASDRGGPNYGYTF

v_gene: TRBV7-2
j_gene: TRBJ2-1
len: 17
CDR3aa: CASSSSRGQGQYNEQFF

v_gene: TRBV2
j_gene: TRBJ2-7
len: 15
CDR3aa: CASNSLAGDSYEQYF

v_gene: TRBV4-1
j_gene: TRBJ2-1
len: 16
CDR3aa: CASSQIVGRPYNEQFF

v_gene: TRBV18
j_gene: TRBJ2-7
len: 15
CDR3aa: CASSPRDRSSYKQYF

v_gene: TRBV30
j_gene: TRBJ1-2
len: 13
CDR3aa: CAWRARDNIGYTF

v_gene: TRBV12-3/TRBV12-4
j_gene: TRBJ1-1
len: 14
CDR3aa: CASSPTVLNTEAFF

v_gene: TRBV5-1
j_gene: TRBJ1-4
len: 15
CDR3aa: CASSLWAATNEKLFF

v_gene: TRBV6-5
j_gene: TRBJ2-7
len: 16
CDR3aa: CASSYSSSVETYEQYF

v_gene: TRBV11-2
j_gene: TRBJ1-1
len: 13
CDR3aa: CASSLDRGQEAFF

v_gene: TRBV10-2
j_gene: TRBJ1-1
len: 13
CDR3aa: CASSGGAATEAFF

v_gene: TRBV7-9
j_gene: TRBJ1-1
len: 11
CDR3aa: CASSSPVGAFF

v_gene: TRBV5-6
j_gene: TRBJ1-2
len: 14
CDR3aa: CASNSWEGSGGYTF

v_gene: TRBV4-1
j_gene: TRBJ2-3
len: 14
CDR3aa: CASSQDGFTDTQYF

v_gene: TRBV10-3
j_gene: TRBJ1-5
len: 14
CDR3aa: CAIQEQGDNQPQHF

v_gene: TRBV12-3/TRBV12-4
j_gene: TRBJ2-4
len: 15
CDR3aa: CASSGTSFQLALQYF

v_gene: TRBV25-1
j_gene: TRBJ2-2
len: 14
CDR3aa: CASNRQGGTGELFF

v_gene: TRBV28
j_gene: TRBJ1-1
len: 13
CDR3aa: CASSLNWNTEAFF

v_gene: TRBV28
j_gene: TRBJ1-4
len: 15
CDR3aa: CASSFLGGGSEKLFF

v_gene: TRBV4-1
j_gene: TRBJ1-1
len: 17
CDR3aa: CASSQSRDRDRGTEAFF

v_gene: TRBV25-1
j_gene: TRBJ1-1
len: 14
CDR3aa: CASSPTDRVTEAFF

v_gene: TRBV28
j_gene: TRBJ2-7
len: 14
CDR3aa: CASSSTRGFYEQYF

v_gene: TRBV3-1
j_gene: TRBJ2-7
len: 15
CDR3aa: CASSHPGTGDYEQYF

v_gene: TRBV11-2
j_gene: TRBJ1-6
len: 14
CDR3aa: CASSLGIQVSPLHF

v_gene: TRBV11-2
j_gene: TRBJ2-5
len: 13
CDR3aa: CASSSRTSETQYF

v_gene: TRBV11-2
j_gene: TRBJ1-6
len: 16
CDR3aa: CASSLGPGSYNSPLHF

v_gene: TRBV7-2
j_gene: TRBJ2-7
len: 14
CDR3aa: CASSLRGNQYEQYF